This T cell receptor beta chain was found in a study of blood T cell repertoires in COVID-19 (dated by TCRdb to the early 2020s). Some background on the complete study: The collaborator samples originated in the United States, Italy and Spain and spanned the acute and convalescent phases of COVID-19. The material from the prospective study consisted of cDNA or gDNA derived from T cells, B-cell-depleted T cells, or PBMCs. Deeply sampled blood TCRbeta repertoires from subjects exposed to, actively infected with, or recovered from COVID-19 were included in the dataset. The repertoires were released in a freely available public database meant as a resource for research on the immune response to SARS-CoV-2. The samples were drawn from the first 160 participants of the ongoing ImmuneRACE study and from 950 to 1,500 subjects provided by 6 global collaborators. Nearly every sample came with metadata listing a de-identified subject ID, COVID-19 status, age in years and sex. HLA class I and class II types, where available, came from metadata supplied by the sample provider rather than from assay-based typing.

TCRbeta CDR3 regions were amplified from genomic DNA by means of the immunoSEQ Assay, a bias-controlled multiplex PCR. Per the source publication's procedure: Nucleated cell counts per sample were estimated from amplification of reference gene primers within the assay. To quantify the absolute abundance of each unique TCRbeta CDR3 rearrangement, sequence reads were collapsed and filtered. For each sample, productive Simpson clonality was calculated as the square root of Simpson's diversity index across productive rearrangements. The immuneACCESS repertoire file appears here via TCRdb, limited to in-frame rearrangements. These files lack a portion of the clones; in checked studies, under half of the deficit traces to unresolved V genes, and the cause of the others is not known. V, J and clone size are taken as reported in that table, and D and trimming were inferred from the DNA itself. Counted in this sample were more than 95,000 clones; roughly 86% of them appeared once. The leading ten clones occupy approximately 5% of the sample.

Each collaborating institution followed its own protocols to collect whole blood in K2EDTA tubes. For TCRbeta analysis, collaborators shipped samples in one of three forms: frozen whole blood, isolated PBMCs, or DNA extracted from either of those sample types. Points the paper makes about the study in general: How much clinical and demographic metadata was included differed by source and by participant, and the metadata was provided uncurated.

For CDR1 and CDR2, the germline V gene lists MNHEY and SVGEGT. The CDR3 starts with the cysteine, ends with the phenylalanine, and has 14 residues. The retained sequence is limited to the CDR3, 42 bases, with the frame set at the first base. The junction carries 17 bases between V and J, which are trimmed by 5 bases and 7 bases respectively. Points on this clone: The antigen it binds to is not known. Base qualities were left out, and no much larger clone turns up one base away.

This clonotype was sampled from a human donor in a cohort sampled during active COVID-19. The sample consisted of peripheral blood. The chain is assembled from TRBV6-2 or TRBV6-3 and TRBJ2-5; the D segment could be TRBD1, given 6 matching bases. CDR3 sequence: CASSVLNRGGTQYF. Read as DNA, the sequence is TGTGCCAGCAGTGTGCTAAATAGAGGGGGGACCCAGTACTTC.